The clone carrying this T cell receptor (beta chain) was detected a few times. Its specificity is not known. The source of the sample is a study of blood T cells in healthy people across ages. Study findings and constraints: Measured against age, TCR beta diversity per million T cells decreased in a roughly linear manner.

With a J-beta primer mix and a sample-barcoded 5' primer, a second PCR ran about 7 to 12 cycles. TCRdb passed the 5' RACE reads through MiXCR, listing each CDR3 protein once. This sample has hundreds of thousands of distinct CDR3 sequences; under 25% occur once, and the top ten carry approximately 3.7%. Looked up from germline, CDR1 is DFQATT and CDR2 is SNEGSKA (reference sequence). The CDR3 has 15 residues. The chain joins TRBV20-1 to TRBJ2-1; possible D gene TRBD2, 6 bases. The DNA end is more similar to TRBJ2-5, so the J call may be wrong. The TCR comes from a man between 65 and 85 years old in good health. Sequencing was done on a sample of blood. This chain's CDR3 is CSARDPGGVGETQYF. For the CDR3, the DNA is TGCAGTGCTAGAGATCCGGGCGGGGTTGGGGAGACCCAGTACTTC.